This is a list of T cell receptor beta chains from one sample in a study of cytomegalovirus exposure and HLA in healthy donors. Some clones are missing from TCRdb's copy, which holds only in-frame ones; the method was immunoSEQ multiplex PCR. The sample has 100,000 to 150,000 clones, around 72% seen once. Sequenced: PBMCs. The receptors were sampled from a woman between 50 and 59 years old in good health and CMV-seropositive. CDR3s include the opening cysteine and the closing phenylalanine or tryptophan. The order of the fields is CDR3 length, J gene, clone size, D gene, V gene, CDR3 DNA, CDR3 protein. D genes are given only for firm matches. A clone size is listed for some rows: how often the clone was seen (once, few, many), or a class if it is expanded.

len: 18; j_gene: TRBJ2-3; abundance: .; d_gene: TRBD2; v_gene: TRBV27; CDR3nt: TGTGCCAGCAGTTTATTACTAGCGGGAGGGCCGGCATCAGATACGCAGTATTTT; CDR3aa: CASSLLLAGGPASDTQYF
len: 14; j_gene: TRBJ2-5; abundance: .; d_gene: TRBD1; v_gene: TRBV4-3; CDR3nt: TGCGCCAGCAGCAACGACAGGGTGCGGGAGACCCAGTACTTC; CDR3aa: CASSNDRVRETQYF
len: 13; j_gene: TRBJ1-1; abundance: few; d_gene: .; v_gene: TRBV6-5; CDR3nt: TGTGCCAGCAGTTACTCAGGAGGGACTGAAGCTTTCTTT; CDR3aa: CASSYSGGTEAFF
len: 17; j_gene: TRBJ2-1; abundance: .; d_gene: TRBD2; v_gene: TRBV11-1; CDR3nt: TGTGCCAGCAGCCGATTAGCGGGGGGACTCTCCTACAATGAGCAGTTCTTC; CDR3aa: CASSRLAGGLSYNEQFF
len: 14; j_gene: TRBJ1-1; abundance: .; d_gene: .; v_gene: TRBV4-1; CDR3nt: TGCGCCAGCAGCCCGGGGGGGGGCGTCACTGAAGCTTTCTTT; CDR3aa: CASSPGGGVTEAFF
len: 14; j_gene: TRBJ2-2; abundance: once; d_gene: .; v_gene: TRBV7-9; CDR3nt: TGTGCCAGCAGCCCGGGGTCGAACACCGGGGAGCTGTTTTTT; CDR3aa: CASSPGSNTGELFF
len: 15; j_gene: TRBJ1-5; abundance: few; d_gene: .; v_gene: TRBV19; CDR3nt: TGTGCCAGTAGTATTACCCCAGGGCCCCATCAGCCCCAGCATTTT; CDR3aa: CASSITPGPHQPQHF
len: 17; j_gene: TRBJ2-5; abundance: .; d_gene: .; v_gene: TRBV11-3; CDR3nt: TGTGCCAGCAGCTCAAGACTGAGGGCGGGGAATGAGGAGACCCAGTACTTC; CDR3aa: CASSSRLRAGNEETQYF
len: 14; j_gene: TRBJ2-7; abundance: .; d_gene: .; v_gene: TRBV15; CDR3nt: TGTGCCACCAGCAGAGATCGAGGAGGGAGCGAGCAGTACTTC; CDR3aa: CATSRDRGGSEQYF
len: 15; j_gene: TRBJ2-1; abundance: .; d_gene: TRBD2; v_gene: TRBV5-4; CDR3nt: TGTGCCAGCAGCTTGGCCGCGCGGGGGGGGAATGAGCAGTTCTTC; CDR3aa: CASSLAARGGNEQFF
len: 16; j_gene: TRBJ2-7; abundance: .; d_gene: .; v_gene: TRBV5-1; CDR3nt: TGCGCCAGCAACTCAGGTGGGCAGGGGAGATTCCACGAGCAGTACTTC; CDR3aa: CASNSGGQGRFHEQYF
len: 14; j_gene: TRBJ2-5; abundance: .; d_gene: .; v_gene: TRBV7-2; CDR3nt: TGTGCCAGCAGCCCCGCTTACGGAGTGGAGACCCAGTACTTC; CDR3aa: CASSPAYGVETQYF
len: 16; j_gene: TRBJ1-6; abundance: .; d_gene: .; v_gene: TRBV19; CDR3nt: TGTGCCAGTAGTATAGATCCTGCAGGGCATAATTCACCCCTCCACTTT; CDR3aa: CASSIDPAGHNSPLHF
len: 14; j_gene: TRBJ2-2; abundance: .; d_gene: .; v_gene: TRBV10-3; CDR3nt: TGTGCCAGCAGACAACCCCCGAACACCGGGGAGCTGTTTTTT; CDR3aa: CASRQPPNTGELFF
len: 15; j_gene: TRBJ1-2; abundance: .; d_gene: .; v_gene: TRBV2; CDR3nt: TGTGCCAGCAGTGGTCCCCATTTACCTTCGGAGCCCTACACCTTC; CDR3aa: CASSGPHLPSEPYTF
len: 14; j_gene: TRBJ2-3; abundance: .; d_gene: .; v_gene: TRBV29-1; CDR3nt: TGCAGCGCTACTGGGGCTGCGGGCACAGATACGCAGTATTTT; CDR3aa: CSATGAAGTDTQYF
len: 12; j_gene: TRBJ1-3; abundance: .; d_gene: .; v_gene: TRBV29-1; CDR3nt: TGCAGCGTCTCGGCAGGCGGAAACACCATATATTTT; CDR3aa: CSVSAGGNTIYF
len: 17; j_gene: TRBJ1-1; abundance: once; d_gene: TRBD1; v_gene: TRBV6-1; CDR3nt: TGTGCCAGCAGTGAATGGGGACAGGCCTACATGAACACTGAAGCTTTCTTT; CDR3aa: CASSEWGQAYMNTEAFF
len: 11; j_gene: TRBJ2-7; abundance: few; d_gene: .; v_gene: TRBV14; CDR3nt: TGTGCCAGCAGCCAAGGAGTCAGGGCCCAGTTC; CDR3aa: CASSQGVRAQF
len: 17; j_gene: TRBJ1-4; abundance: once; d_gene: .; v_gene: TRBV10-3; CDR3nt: TGTGCCATCAGCGCTTTACCTCGACCGGGGAAAAATGAAAAACTGTTTTTT; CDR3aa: CAISALPRPGKNEKLFF
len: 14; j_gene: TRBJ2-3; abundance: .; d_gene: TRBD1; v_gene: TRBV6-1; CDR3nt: TGTGCCAGCAGTGCCGGGACAGGGACAGATACGCAGTATTTT; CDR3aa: CASSAGTGTDTQYF
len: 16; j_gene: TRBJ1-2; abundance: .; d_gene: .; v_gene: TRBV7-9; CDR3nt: TGTGCCAGCAGCTTATTAGGTTCCACACCAGGAAAGGGCTACACCTTC; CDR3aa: CASSLLGSTPGKGYTF
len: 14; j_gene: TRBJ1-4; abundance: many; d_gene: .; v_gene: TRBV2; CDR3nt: TGTGCCAGCAGGTGGGACACGAGTAAGGAAAAACTGTTTTTT; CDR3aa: CASRWDTSKEKLFF
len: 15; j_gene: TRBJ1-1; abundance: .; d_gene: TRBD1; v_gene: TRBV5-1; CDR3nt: TGCGCCAGCAGCTTGGGGGGACAGGGGCGAGGTGAAGCTTTCTTT; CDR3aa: CASSLGGQGRGEAFF
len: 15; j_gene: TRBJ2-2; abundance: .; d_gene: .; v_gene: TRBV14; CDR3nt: TGTGCCAGCAGCCAAGATGCACTAAACACCGGGGAGCTGTTTTTT; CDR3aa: CASSQDALNTGELFF
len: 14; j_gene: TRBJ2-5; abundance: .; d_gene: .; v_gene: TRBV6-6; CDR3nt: TGTGCCAGCTGGTGGGGGCGCCTCCAAGAGACCCAGTACTTC; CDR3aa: CASWWGRLQETQYF
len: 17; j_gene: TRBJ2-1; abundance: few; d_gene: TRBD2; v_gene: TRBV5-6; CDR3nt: TGTGCCAGCAGCTTGGGTAGCGGGGGGGTGGGCTACAATGAGCAGTTCTTC; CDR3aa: CASSLGSGGVGYNEQFF
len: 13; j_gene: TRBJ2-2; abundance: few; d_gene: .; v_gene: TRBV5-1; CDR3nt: TGCGCCAGCAGCGGTGAGAGGACCGGGGAGCTGTTTTTT; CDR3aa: CASSGERTGELFF
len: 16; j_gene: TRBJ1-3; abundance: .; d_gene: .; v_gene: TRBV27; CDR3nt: TGTGCCAGCAGTTTAATGGCGGGGGGCTCCGGAAACACCATATATTTT; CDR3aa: CASSLMAGGSGNTIYF
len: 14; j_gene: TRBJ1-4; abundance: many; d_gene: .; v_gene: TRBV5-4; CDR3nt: TGTGCCAGCAGCTTAACAGGGCCTAATGAAAAACTGTTTTTT; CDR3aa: CASSLTGPNEKLFF
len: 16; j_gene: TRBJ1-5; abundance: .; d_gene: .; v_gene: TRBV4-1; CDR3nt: TGCGCCAGCAGCCAAGATTTAGTGGGGGGAAGGCAGCCCCAGCATTTT; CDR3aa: CASSQDLVGGRQPQHF